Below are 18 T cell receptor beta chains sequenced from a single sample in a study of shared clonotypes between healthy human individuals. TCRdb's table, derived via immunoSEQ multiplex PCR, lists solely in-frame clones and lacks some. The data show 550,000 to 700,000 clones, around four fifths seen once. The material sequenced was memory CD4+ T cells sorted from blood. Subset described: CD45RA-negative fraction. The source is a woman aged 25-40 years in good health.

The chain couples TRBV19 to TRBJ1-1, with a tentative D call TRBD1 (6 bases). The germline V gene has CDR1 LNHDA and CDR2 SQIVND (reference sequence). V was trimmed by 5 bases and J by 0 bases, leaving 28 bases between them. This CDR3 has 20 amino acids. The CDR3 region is CASSPSSRGARLLMNTEAFF. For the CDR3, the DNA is TGTGCCAGTAGTCCTTCCAGTCGGGGGGCGAGACTTCTTATGAACACTGAAGCTTTCTTT.

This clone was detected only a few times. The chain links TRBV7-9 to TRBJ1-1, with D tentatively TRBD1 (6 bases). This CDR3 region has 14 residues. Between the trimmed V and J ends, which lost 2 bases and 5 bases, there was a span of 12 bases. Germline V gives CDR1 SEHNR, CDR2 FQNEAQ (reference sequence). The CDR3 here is CASSLISGDTEAFF. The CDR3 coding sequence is TGTGCCAGCAGCTTAATTTCAGGGGATACTGAAGCTTTCTTT.

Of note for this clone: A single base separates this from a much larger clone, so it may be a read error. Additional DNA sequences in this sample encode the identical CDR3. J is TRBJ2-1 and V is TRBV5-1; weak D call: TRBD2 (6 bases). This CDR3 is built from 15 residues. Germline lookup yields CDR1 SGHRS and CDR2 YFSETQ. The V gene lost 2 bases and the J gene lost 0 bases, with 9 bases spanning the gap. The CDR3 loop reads CASSLSSGSYNEQFF. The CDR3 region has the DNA TGCGCCAGCAGCTTAAGTAGCGGCTCCTACAATGAGCAGTTCTTC.

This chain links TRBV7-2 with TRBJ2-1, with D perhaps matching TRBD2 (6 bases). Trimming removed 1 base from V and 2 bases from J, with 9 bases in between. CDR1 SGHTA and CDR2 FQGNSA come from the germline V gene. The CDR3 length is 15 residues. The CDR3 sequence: CASSLDGSPYNEQFF. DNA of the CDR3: TGTGCCAGCAGCTTAGACGGGAGTCCCTACAATGAGCAGTTCTTC.

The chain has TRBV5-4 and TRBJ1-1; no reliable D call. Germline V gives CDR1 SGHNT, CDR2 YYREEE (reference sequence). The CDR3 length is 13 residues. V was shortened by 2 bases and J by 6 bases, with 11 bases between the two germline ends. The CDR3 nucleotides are TGTGCCAGCAGCTTAGGACCCGGGGCTGAAGCTTTCTTT. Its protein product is CASSLGPGAEAFF.

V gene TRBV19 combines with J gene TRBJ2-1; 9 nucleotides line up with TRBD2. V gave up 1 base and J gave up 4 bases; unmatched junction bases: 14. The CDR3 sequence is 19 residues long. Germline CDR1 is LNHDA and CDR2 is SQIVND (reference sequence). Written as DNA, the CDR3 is TGTGCCAGTAGTATAGGTTCCTTAGCGGGAGAGAGGGCATACAATGAGCAGTTCTTC. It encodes CASSIGSLAGERAYNEQFF.

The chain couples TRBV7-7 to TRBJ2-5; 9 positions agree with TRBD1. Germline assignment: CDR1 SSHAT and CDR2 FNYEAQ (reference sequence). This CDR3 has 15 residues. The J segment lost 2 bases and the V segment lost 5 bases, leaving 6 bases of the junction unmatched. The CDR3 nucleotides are TGTGCCAGCAGCCCGACAGGGGGAAAACAAGAGACCCAGTACTTC. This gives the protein CASSPTGGKQETQYF.

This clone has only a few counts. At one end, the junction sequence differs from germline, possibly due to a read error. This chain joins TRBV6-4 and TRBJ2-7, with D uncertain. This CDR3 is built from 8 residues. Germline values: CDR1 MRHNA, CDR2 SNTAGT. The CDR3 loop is CASSESVF. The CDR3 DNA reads TGTGCCAGCAGTGAGTCCGTCTTC.

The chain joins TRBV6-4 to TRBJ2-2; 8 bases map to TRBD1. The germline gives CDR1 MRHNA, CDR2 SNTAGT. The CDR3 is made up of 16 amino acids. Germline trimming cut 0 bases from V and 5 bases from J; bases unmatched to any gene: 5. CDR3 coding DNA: TGTGCCAGCAGTGACTCTGGACAGGGAATGACCGGGGAGCTGTTTTTT. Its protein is CASSDSGQGMTGELFF.

DNA for the CDR3: TGTGCCAGCAGGCGACAAGGCCAAAACACTGAAGCTTTCTTT. It is translated as CASRRQGQNTEAFF. This chain links TRBV7-2 with TRBJ1-1; D unresolved. Per germline, CDR1 SGHTA and CDR2 FQGNSA. The CDR3 has 14 amino acids. Trimming stripped 6 bases from V and 2 bases from J, with 13 bases between.

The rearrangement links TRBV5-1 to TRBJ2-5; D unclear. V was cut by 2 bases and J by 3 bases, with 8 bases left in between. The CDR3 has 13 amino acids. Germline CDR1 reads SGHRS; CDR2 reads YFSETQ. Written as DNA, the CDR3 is TGCGCCAGCAGCTTTGCCCCCGAAGAGACCCAGTACTTC. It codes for CASSFAPEETQYF.

The CDR3 sequence is CSVEKGTAGGETQYF. CDR3 DNA sequence: TGCAGCGTTGAAAAAGGGACAGCAGGAGGGGAGACCCAGTACTTC. The rearrangement uses TRBV29-1 and TRBJ2-5; D is possibly TRBD1 (7 bases). This CDR3 has 15 amino acids. Germline lookup yields CDR1 SQVTM and CDR2 ANQGSEA. V lost 2 bases, J lost 5 bases, and 18 bases lay in between.

CDR3 loop: CASSVGATQYF. As DNA, the CDR3 is TGTGCCAGCAGTGTTGGGGCTACGCAGTATTTT. This sequence joins TRBV6-6 and TRBJ2-3; D is perhaps TRBD1 (5 bases). The V gene lost 5 bases and the J gene lost 8 bases, with 8 bases spanning the gap. The CDR3 spans 11 residues. The germline V gene encodes CDR1 MNHNY and CDR2 SVGAGI (reference sequence).

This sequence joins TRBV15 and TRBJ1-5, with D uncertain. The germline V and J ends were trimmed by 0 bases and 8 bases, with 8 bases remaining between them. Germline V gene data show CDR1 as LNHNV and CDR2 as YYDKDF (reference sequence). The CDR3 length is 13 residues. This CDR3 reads CATSRDSIKPQHF. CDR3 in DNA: TGTGCCACCAGCAGAGATTCAATCAAGCCCCAGCATTTT.

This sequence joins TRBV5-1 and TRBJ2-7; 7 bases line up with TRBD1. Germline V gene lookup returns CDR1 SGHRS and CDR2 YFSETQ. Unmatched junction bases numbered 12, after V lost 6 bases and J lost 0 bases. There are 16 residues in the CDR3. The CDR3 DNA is TGCGCCAGCACTCCCACAGGACAGGCAAGCTCCTACGAGCAGTACTTC. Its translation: CASTPTGQASSYEQYF.

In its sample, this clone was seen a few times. CDR3 amino acids: CASSSTRTSDVNTEAFF. CDR3 sequence (DNA): TGTGCCAGCAGCTCAACACGAACCTCCGACGTGAACACTGAAGCTTTCTTT. The V gene is TRBV13, the J gene TRBJ1-1; D not resolved. V was pared by 4 bases and J by 0 bases, with 18 bases between. CDR3 length equals 17 residues. Germline CDR1 reads PRHDT; CDR2 reads FYEKMQ (reference sequence). The full variable domain, rest sourced from reference TRBV13 and TRBJ1-1, is AAGVIQSPRHLIKEKRETATLKCYPIPRHDTVYWYQQGPGQDPQFLISFYEKMQSDKGSIPDRFSAQQFSDYHSELNMSSLELGDSALYFCASSSTRTSDVNTEAFFGQGTRLTVV.

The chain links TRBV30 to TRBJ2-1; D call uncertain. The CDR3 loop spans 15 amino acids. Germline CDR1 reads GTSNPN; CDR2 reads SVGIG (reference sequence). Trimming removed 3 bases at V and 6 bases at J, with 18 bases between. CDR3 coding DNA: TGTGCCTGGAGGGATGAGCTAGAGTGGGGCAATGAGCAGTTCTTC. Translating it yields CAWRDELEWGNEQFF. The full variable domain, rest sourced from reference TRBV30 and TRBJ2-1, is SQTIHQWPATLVQPVGSPLSLECTVEGTSNPNLYWYRQAAGRGLQLLFYSVGIGQISSEVPQNLSASRPQDRQFILSSKKLLLSDSGFYLCAWRDELEWGNEQFFGPGTRLTVL.

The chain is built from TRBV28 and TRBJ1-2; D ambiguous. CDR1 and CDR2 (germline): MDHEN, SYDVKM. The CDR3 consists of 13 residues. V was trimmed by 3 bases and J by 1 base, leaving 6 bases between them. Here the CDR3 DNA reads TGTGCCAGCAGTTTTAACCTTAACTATGGCTACACCTTC. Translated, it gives CASSFNLNYGYTF.